The 8 T cell receptor beta chains below all came from one sample that was sequenced in a study of blood T cell repertoires in COVID-19. Assay: immunoSEQ multiplex PCR; the TCRdb copy retains only in-frame clones and omits some. This table holds around 170,000 clones, 83% found once. Input material: peripheral blood. The receptors were sampled from a woman in her 70s with COVID-19, enrolled during active disease.

The chain joins TRBV2 to TRBJ2-7, with 7 bases identical to TRBD2. Per germline, CDR1 SNHLY and CDR2 FYNNEI. There are 12 residues in the CDR3. The J segment lost 4 bases and the V segment lost 8 bases, leaving 5 bases of the junction unmatched. CDR3 in amino acids: CASGGLVYEQYF. DNA of the CDR3: TGTGCCAGCGGAGGACTAGTGTACGAGCAGTACTTC.

The CDR3 DNA is TGTGCCAGCAGCTCCCCCACTTACAATGAGCAGTTCTTC. Translating gives CASSSPTYNEQFF. The chain combines TRBV7-9 with TRBJ2-1, with no clear D. The V end lost 4 bases, the J end lost 4 bases, and 8 bases lay between the germline ends. The CDR3 extends over 13 amino acids. Germline CDR1 is SEHNR and CDR2 is FQNEAQ (reference sequence).

The chain carries TRBV28 and TRBJ1-5, with 12 bases matching TRBD1. Germline trimming cut 11 bases from V and 0 bases from J; bases unmatched to any gene: 5. The CDR3 has 15 residues. The V gene's germline CDR1 is MDHEN and CDR2 SYDVKM. CDR3 in amino acids: CAAGQGAYSNQPQHF. The CDR3 DNA reads TGTGCCGCGGGACAGGGGGCCTATAGCAATCAGCCCCAGCATTTT. The full variable domain, rest sourced from reference TRBV28 and TRBJ1-5, is DVKVTQSSRYLVKRTGEKVFLECVQDMDHENMFWYRQDPGLGLRLIYFSYDVKMKEKGDIPEGYSVSREKKERFSLILESASTNQTSMYLCAAGQGAYSNQPQHFGDGTRLSIL.

The rearrangement joins TRBV15 to TRBJ1-2; TRBD1 might be the D (6 bases). CDR3 length: 14 amino acids. V shed 5 bases and J shed 6 bases, with 16 bases lying between them. Germline CDR1 is LNHNV and CDR2 is YYDKDF (reference sequence). Here the CDR3 DNA reads TGTGCCACCAGCGCGTCAGGGGCCAGAGATGGCTACACCTTC. Amino acid sequence: CATSASGARDGYTF.

The rearrangement uses TRBV28 and TRBJ1-3; D is uncertain. Germline-derived CDR1 and CDR2 are MDHEN and SYDVKM. V dropped 1 base and J dropped 6 bases, with 16 bases sitting between them. The CDR3 runs to 16 residues. The CDR3 bases are TGTGCCAGCAGTTTATCGGACTTAGGTTTAGTAAACACCATATATTTT. This sequence encodes CASSLSDLGLVNTIYF.

The rearrangement links TRBV6-2 or TRBV6-3 to TRBJ2-1; a weak D match, TRBD1 (6 bases). V was shortened by 5 bases and J by 0 bases, with 14 bases between the two germline ends. The CDR3 runs to 16 residues. CDR1 is MNHEY, CDR2 SVGEGT, per germline. Here the CDR3 DNA reads TGTGCCAGCAGTAAACAGGGCCCTAGCTCCTACAATGAGCAGTTCTTC. It is translated as CASSKQGPSSYNEQFF.

The chain carries TRBV3-1 (or the pseudogene TRBV3-2) and TRBJ2-5, with D unresolved. The CDR3 sequence is 14 residues long. Trimming pared 1 base from V and 1 base from J, leaving 7 bases between. Germline V lookup: CDR1 LGHDT, CDR2 YNNKEL (reference sequence). The CDR3 DNA is TGTGCCAGCAGCCAAGTTGGCCTCCAAGAGACCCAGTACTTC. Amino acids: CASSQVGLQETQYF.

The rearrangement joins TRBV14 to TRBJ2-7, with 7 bases matching TRBD2. The CDR3 runs 16 residues. CDR1 SGHDN and CDR2 FVKESK come from the germline V gene. The junction had 12 bases not matched to a gene; V was cut back by 4 bases and J by 3 bases. The CDR3 DNA sequence: TGTGCCAGCAGCCGCCAAAGAGGCGGACTAGTCTACGAGCAGTACTTC. This gives the protein CASSRQRGGLVYEQYF. The entire variable domain, with the rest obtained from reference TRBV14 and TRBJ2-7, is as follows: EAGVTQFPSHSVIEKGQTVTLRCDPISGHDNLYWYRRVMGKEIKFLLHFVKESKQDESGMPNNRFLAERTGGTYSTLKVQPAELEDSGVYFCASSRQRGGLVYEQYFGPGTRLTVT.